These 24 T cell receptor beta chains originate from one sample sequenced in a study of blood T cell repertoires in COVID-19. The table came from immunoSEQ multiplex PCR; TCRdb's copy has only in-frame clones and leaves some out. Of about 140,000 clones listed, roughly 88% are singletons. Material for sequencing was peripheral blood. Every receptor here comes from a woman in her sixties with acute or convalescent COVID-19.

V usage is TRBV28 and J usage is TRBJ1-2; weak D call: TRBD1 (6 bases). Deletions cut 6 bases from V and 3 bases from J, with 20 bases between. The CDR3 spans 16 residues. In germline, CDR1 is MDHEN, CDR2 SYDVKM. CDR3: CASRGARDRSYYGYTF. Here the CDR3 DNA reads TGTGCCAGCAGGGGGGCTCGGGACCGAAGTTACTATGGCTACACCTTC.

This clone was counted a single time. The CDR3 loop is CASSPSRLTGGPNNEQFF. The DNA for the CDR3 is TGTGCCAGCAGTCCCTCGCGGCTGACGGGGGGGCCCAACAATGAGCAGTTCTTC. The chain recombines TRBV6-6 with TRBJ2-1; 8 bases are a match to TRBD2. The J segment lost 5 bases and the V segment lost 5 bases, leaving 17 bases of the junction unmatched. Germline lookup yields CDR1 MNHNY and CDR2 SVGAGI (reference sequence). The CDR3 length is 18 residues.

The chain carries TRBV5-6 and TRBJ1-1; D uncertain. The length of the CDR3 is 13 residues. Germline CDR1 reads SGHDT; CDR2 reads YYEEEE. With 2 bases removed from V and 6 bases from J, the gap between germline ends came to 11 bases. The DNA of the CDR3 is TGTGCCAGCAGCTTCGGCGGGATACCTGAAGCTTTCTTT. This translates into CASSFGGIPEAFF.

This chain joins TRBV28 and TRBJ2-3; TRBD2 might be the D (5 bases). The CDR3 length is 11 residues. Trimming took 5 bases from V and 12 from J, leaving 12 bases between them. Germline CDR1 MDHEN, CDR2 SYDVKM. The CDR3 DNA follows: TGTGCCAGCAGTAACCGGGAAACCCAGTATTTT. As protein: CASSNRETQYF.

The J gene is TRBJ1-5, the V gene TRBV21-1; TRBD1, the D gene given by the table, was not confirmed from the DNA. TRBV21-1 is a documented pseudogene. This CDR3 has 17 amino acids. CDR3 residues: CASSMSPGQGAGQPQHF. For the CDR3, the DNA is TGTGCCAGCAGCATGAGTCCGGGACAGGGGGCGGGTCAGCCCCAGCATTTT.

The chain employs TRBV21-1 and TRBJ1-6; TRBD1, the table's D call, was not compared with the DNA. TRBV21-1 is assigned pseudogene status. The CDR3 extends over 16 amino acids. The CDR3 coding sequence is TGTGCCAGTGGACAGGGGATTTTTGGGATGGATTCACCCCTCCACTTT. This encodes CASGQGIFGMDSPLHF.

This clone showed up just a few times. The chain employs TRBV2 and TRBJ1-2; D perhaps matches TRBD1 (6 bases). The germline CDR1 and CDR2 sequences are SNHLY and FYNNEI. V was clipped by 7 bases and J by 7 bases, with 10 bases between them. CDR3 size: 11 residues. CDR3 loop: CASTRGSGYTF. CDR3 coding DNA: TGTGCCAGCACCAGGGGAAGTGGCTACACCTTC.

V and J are TRBV5-1 and TRBJ1-1; D gene ambiguous. The CDR3 extends over 12 amino acids. The ends were cut back, 0 bases at V and 7 bases at J, with 7 bases in the middle. CDR1 and CDR2 from the germline V gene are SGHRS and YFSETQ. Here the CDR3 DNA reads TGCGCCAGCAGCTTGGTGCACGGTGAAGCTTTCTTT. This translates into CASSLVHGEAFF.

This sequence joins TRBV9 and TRBJ1-5; TRBD1 matches 11 bases. This CDR3 is built from 16 residues. The V gene end was trimmed by 3 bases and the J gene end by 6 bases; junction bases not matched to a gene: 8. Germline V CDR1 and CDR2: SGDLS, YYNGEE. CDR3: CASSGGTGGSSQPQHF. CDR3 in DNA: TGTGCCAGCAGCGGAGGGACAGGGGGTTCGAGTCAGCCCCAGCATTTT. Filled out from reference TRBV9 and TRBJ1-5, the complete variable domain reads DSGVTQTPKHLITATGQRVTLRCSPRSGDLSVYWYQQSLDQGLQFLIQYYNGEERAKGNILERFSAQQFPDLHSELNLSSLELGDSALYFCASSGGTGGSSQPQHFGDGTRLSIL.

This clone was seen once. The chain joins TRBV7-9 to TRBJ1-2, with no clear D. V lost 5 bases and J lost 7, with 26 bases in between. This CDR3 is built from 17 residues. Per the germline V gene, CDR1 is SEHNR and CDR2 is FQNEAQ (reference sequence). Written as DNA, the CDR3 is TGTGCCAGCAGCACCACTACCTCGTTGACGGCCGATGGTGGCTACACCTTC. This codes for CASSTTTSLTADGGYTF.

This clone was counted a single time. The chain is built from TRBV6-5 and TRBJ1-2; D ambiguous. The CDR3 covers 15 residues. V dropped 0 bases and J dropped 0 bases, with 8 bases sitting between them. The V gene's germline CDR1 is MNHEY and CDR2 SVGAGI. CDR3 region: CASSYSQMANYGYTF. Written as DNA, the CDR3 is TGTGCCAGCAGTTACTCGCAGATGGCTAACTATGGCTACACCTTC.

The chain uses TRBV6-2 or TRBV6-3 and TRBJ1-6, with 7 bases lining up with TRBD1. The CDR3 is 15 amino acids. The germline V gene encodes CDR1 MNHEY and CDR2 SVGEGT. The ends lost 5 bases at V and 2 bases at J; junction bases unmatched: 3. As DNA, the CDR3 is TGTGCCAGCAGTCGACAGGGAGCCTATAATTCACCCCTCCACTTT. It encodes CASSRQGAYNSPLHF.

The rearrangement joins TRBV5-5 to TRBJ1-1; 9 nucleotides match TRBD1. Germline CDR1 is SGHKS and CDR2 is YYEKEE (reference sequence). V was clipped by 5 bases and J by 4 bases; unmatched bases: 3. The CDR3 loop spans 13 amino acids. CDR3 residues: CASSRTGVTEAFF. The CDR3 DNA reads as TGTGCCAGCAGTCGGACAGGGGTCACTGAAGCTTTCTTT.

This clone was seen only once. The CDR3 bases are TGCGCCAGCAGCCTCGGGGGACAGGGCCTGAACTATGGCTACACCTTC. This codes for CASSLGGQGLNYGYTF. The V call is TRBV4-1, the J call TRBJ1-2, with 9 bases lining up with TRBD1. The CDR3 runs to 16 residues. Trimming at V came to 4 bases and at J to 2 bases, leaving 8 bases not matched to a gene. The V gene's germline CDR1 is MGHRA and CDR2 YSYEKL.

V is TRBV2 and J is TRBJ1-1; D unresolved. V dropped 4 bases and J dropped 10 bases, with 16 bases sitting between them. The CDR3 length is 13 residues. From germline, CDR1 is SNHLY and CDR2 FYNNEI. The chain's CDR3 is CASSVLGAKVAFF. CDR3 sequence (DNA): TGTGCCAGCAGTGTTTTGGGCGCAAAGGTAGCTTTCTTT.

This chain joins TRBV5-1 and TRBJ2-2, with a tentative D call TRBD1 (6 bases). The CDR3 loop spans 15 amino acids. Per the germline V gene, CDR1 is SGHRS and CDR2 is YFSETQ. Trimming pared 2 bases from V and 3 bases from J, leaving 11 bases between. Here the CDR3 DNA reads TGCGCCAGCAGCTTCAGGGGTTGGGACACCGGGGAGCTGTTTTTT. This translates into CASSFRGWDTGELFF. Combining the CDR3 with reference TRBV5-1 and TRBJ2-2 gives the whole variable domain KAGVTQTPRYLIKTRGQQVTLSCSPISGHRSVSWYQQTPGQGLQFLFEYFSETQRNKGNFPGRFSGRQFSNSRSEMNVSTLELGDSALYLCASSFRGWDTGELFFGEGSRLTVL.

The J gene is TRBJ1-2, the V gene TRBV19; 11 bases agree with TRBD1. Germline trimming cut 7 bases from V and 7 bases from J; bases unmatched to any gene: 5. This CDR3 contains 13 residues. In germline, CDR1 is LNHDA, CDR2 SQIVND (reference sequence). The CDR3 region has the DNA TGTGCCAGTATCCCTGGACAGGGGGCTGGCTACACCTTC. As protein: CASIPGQGAGYTF.

The chain is built from TRBV7-9 and TRBJ2-1, with TRBD1 matching over 7 bases. The V gene's germline CDR1 is SEHNR and CDR2 FQNEAQ (reference sequence). The CDR3 has 17 amino acids. With V trimmed by 5 bases and J by 0 bases, 10 bases remained unmatched. CDR3 protein: CASSPLDRRSSYNEQFF. DNA for the CDR3: TGTGCCAGCAGCCCCTTGGACAGGAGGAGCTCCTACAATGAGCAGTTCTTC. The whole variable domain, filled in from reference TRBV7-9 and TRBJ2-1, reads DTGVSQNPRHKITKRGQNVTFRCDPISEHNRLYWYRQTLGQGPEFLTYFQNEAQLEKSRLLSDRFSAERPKGSFSTLEIQRTEQGDSAMYLCASSPLDRRSSYNEQFFGPGTRLTVL.

V is TRBV5-1 and J is TRBJ2-1, with TRBD1 matching over 9 bases. Germline V gives CDR1 SGHRS, CDR2 YFSETQ. This CDR3 spans 16 amino acids. The junction had 5 bases not matched to a gene; V was cut back by 0 bases and J by 4 bases. As DNA, the CDR3 is TGCGCCAGCAGCTTGGGCTTGGGACAGGGTTACAATGAGCAGTTCTTC. This codes for CASSLGLGQGYNEQFF.

This chain connects TRBV7-8 to TRBJ2-7; possible D gene TRBD1, 6 bases. CDR1 and CDR2 (germline): SGHVS, FQNEAQ. With 5 bases removed from V and 2 bases from J, the gap between germline ends came to 13 bases. This CDR3 spans 14 amino acids. CDR3 bases: TGTGCCAGCAGCCTTACAGGGTACACCTACGAGCAGTACTTC. Amino acid sequence: CASSLTGYTYEQYF.

The rearrangement links TRBV11-2 to TRBJ1-6, with TRBD1 matching 8 bases. The CDR3 runs 14 residues. Trimming took 4 bases from V and 8 from J; bases not matched to a gene: 4. Per germline, CDR1 SGHAT and CDR2 FQNNGV. CDR3 sequence reads: CASSSGQGDSPLHF. DNA of the CDR3: TGTGCCAGCAGCTCCGGACAGGGAGATTCACCCCTCCACTTT.

The rearrangement joins TRBV6-9 to TRBJ1-1, with D perhaps TRBD1 (5 bases). V lost 1 base and J lost 10, with 16 bases in between. The CDR3 runs 14 residues. Germline assignment: CDR1 MNHGY and CDR2 SVAAGI. The CDR3 spells CASSYWVKGARAFF. CDR3 sequence (DNA): TGTGCCAGCAGTTATTGGGTGAAAGGGGCGCGAGCTTTCTTT.

V is TRBV18 and J is TRBJ1-2; 8 positions agree with TRBD1. The CDR3 runs to 15 residues. The junction had 12 bases not matched to a gene; V was cut back by 8 bases and J by 4 bases. Germline V CDR1 and CDR2: KGHSH, LQKENI. CDR3 DNA: TGTGCCAGCAAGACGTCGGGACAGGCAATCTATGGCTACACCTTC. Amino acid sequence: CASKTSGQAIYGYTF.

This sequence joins TRBV6-6 and TRBJ2-5; 11 nucleotides agree with TRBD2. Germline values: CDR1 MNHNY, CDR2 SVGAGI (reference sequence). This CDR3 is 15 amino acids long. With 6 bases clipped from V and 1 base from J, the junction kept 4 bases outside the gene matches. The CDR3 here is CASRLAGGTQETQYF. CDR3 DNA: TGTGCCAGCAGGCTAGCGGGGGGTACCCAAGAGACCCAGTACTTC.